This T cell receptor (beta chain) is from a study of STAT3 mutations in large granular lymphocyte leukemia. Study-level information: Roughly half of the longitudinally sequenced T-LGLL patients carried detectable canonical activating STAT3 mutations.

Study-level points and caveats: Every T-LGLL patient had at least one immunodominant TCRbeta clonotype. In some patients, a small highly pathogenic clone possibly went undetected. TCR clonotype switching after therapy occurred in about 35% of the 18 patients.

Clones were read by immunoSEQ multiplex PCR, and TCRdb kept only the in-frame ones, dropping some. The sample lists around 30,000 clones, approximately 83% occurring once. In the case of this clone: Antigen unknown.

From germline, CDR1 is MDHEN and CDR2 SYDVKM. V was clipped by 7 bases and J by 3 bases; unmatched bases: 8. The CDR3 sequence is 15 residues long. The chain links TRBV28 to TRBJ2-7, with 11 bases that match TRBD2. The specimen sequenced was peripheral blood mononuclear cells. This TCR was recovered from a man aged 60 to 75 with T-cell large granular lymphocyte leukemia. Some clones in this sample may be carry-over from other donors' samples. CDR3 DNA: TGTGCCAGCACCCCAAGAACTAGCGGGAGCTACGAGCAGTACTTC. Residues: CASTPRTSGSYEQYF.